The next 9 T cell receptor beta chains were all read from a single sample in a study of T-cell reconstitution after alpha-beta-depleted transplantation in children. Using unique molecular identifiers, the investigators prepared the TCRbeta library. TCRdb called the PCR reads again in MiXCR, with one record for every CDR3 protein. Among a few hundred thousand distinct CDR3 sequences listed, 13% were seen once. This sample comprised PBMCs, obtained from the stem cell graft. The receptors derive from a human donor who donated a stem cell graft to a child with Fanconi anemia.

For the CDR3, the DNA is TGCAGTGCGTCTGGGGCTGAAGATACGCAGTATTTT. Its protein is CSASGAEDTQYF. The V and J genes are TRBV20-1 and TRBJ2-3; tentatively, D is TRBD1 (5 bases). The V end was cut by 6 bases, the J end by 5 bases, with 12 bases between. The CDR3 runs to 12 residues. CDR1 is DFQATT, CDR2 SNEGSKA, per germline (reference sequence).

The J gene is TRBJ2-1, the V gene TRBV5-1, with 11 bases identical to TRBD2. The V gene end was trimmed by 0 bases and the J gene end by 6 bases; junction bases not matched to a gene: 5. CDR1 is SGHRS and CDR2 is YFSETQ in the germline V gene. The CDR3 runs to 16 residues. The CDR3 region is CASSLAVLAGGNEQFF. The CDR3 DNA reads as TGCGCCAGCAGCTTGGCCGTCCTAGCGGGGGGCAATGAGCAGTTCTTC.

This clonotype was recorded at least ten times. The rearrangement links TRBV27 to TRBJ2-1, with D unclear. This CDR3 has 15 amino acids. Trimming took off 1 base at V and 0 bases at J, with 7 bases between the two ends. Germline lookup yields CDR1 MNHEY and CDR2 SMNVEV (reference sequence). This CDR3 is CASSLWSRSYNEQFF. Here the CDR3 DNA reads TGTGCCAGCAGTTTATGGTCTCGCTCCTACAATGAGCAGTTCTTC.

The CDR3 DNA sequence: TGTGCCAGCAGTTTACCCGGGTTAATGCTCGGGTCCTACAATGAGCAGTTCTTC. Protein product: CASSLPGLMLGSYNEQFF. The chain has TRBV28 and TRBJ2-1; D is uncertain. CDR3 length equals 18 residues. In germline, CDR1 is MDHEN, CDR2 SYDVKM. V gave up 2 bases and J gave up 1 base, with 18 bases separating them.

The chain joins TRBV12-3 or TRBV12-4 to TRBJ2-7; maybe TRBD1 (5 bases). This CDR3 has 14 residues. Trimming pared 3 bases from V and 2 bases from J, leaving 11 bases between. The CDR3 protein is CASSLGRVAYEQYF. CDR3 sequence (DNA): TGTGCCAGCAGTTTGGGCAGGGTGGCCTACGAGCAGTACTTC.

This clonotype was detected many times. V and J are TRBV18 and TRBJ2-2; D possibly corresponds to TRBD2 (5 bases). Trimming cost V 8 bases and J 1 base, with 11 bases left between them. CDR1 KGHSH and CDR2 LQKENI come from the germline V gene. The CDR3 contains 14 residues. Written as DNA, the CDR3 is TGTGCCAGCAAACACGCGGGGAACACCGGGGAGCTGTTTTTT. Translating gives CASKHAGNTGELFF.

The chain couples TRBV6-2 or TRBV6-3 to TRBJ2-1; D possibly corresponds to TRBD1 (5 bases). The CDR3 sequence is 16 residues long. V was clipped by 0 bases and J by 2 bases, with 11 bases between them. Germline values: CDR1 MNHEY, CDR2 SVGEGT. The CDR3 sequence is CASSYSLQGPYNEQFF. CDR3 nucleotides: TGTGCCAGCAGTTACTCGCTCCAGGGCCCCTACAATGAGCAGTTCTTC.

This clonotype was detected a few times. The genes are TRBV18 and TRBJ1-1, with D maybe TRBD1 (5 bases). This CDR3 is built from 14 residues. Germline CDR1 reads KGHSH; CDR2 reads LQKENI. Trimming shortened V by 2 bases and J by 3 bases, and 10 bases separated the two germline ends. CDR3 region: CASSPSGLDTEAFF. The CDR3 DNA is TGTGCCAGCTCACCATCGGGGCTAGACACTGAAGCTTTCTTT.

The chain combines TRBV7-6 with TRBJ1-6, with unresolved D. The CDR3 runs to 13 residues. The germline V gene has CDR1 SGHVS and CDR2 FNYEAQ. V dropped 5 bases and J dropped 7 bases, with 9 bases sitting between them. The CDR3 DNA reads TGTGCCAGCAGCCCTAACATGAATTCACCCCTCCACTTT. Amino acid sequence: CASSPNMNSPLHF.